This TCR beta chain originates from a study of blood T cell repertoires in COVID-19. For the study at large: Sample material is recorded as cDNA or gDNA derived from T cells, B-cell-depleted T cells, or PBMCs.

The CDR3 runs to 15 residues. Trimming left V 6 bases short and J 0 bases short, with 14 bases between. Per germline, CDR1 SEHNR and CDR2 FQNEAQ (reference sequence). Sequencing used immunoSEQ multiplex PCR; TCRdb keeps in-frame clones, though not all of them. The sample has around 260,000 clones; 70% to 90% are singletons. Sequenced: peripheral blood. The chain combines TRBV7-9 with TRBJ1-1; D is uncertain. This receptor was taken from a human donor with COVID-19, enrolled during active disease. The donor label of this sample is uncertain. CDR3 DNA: TGTGCCAGCAGGGGCACCGGGGTCGTGAACACTGAAGCTTTCTTT. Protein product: CASRGTGVVNTEAFF.